These T cell receptor beta chains were read from a single sample in a study of cytomegalovirus exposure and HLA in healthy donors. Repertoires were generated with immunoSEQ multiplex PCR, while TCRdb's copy carries only in-frame clones and drops some. Among tens of thousands of clones listed, approximately 71% were seen once. The sample taken for sequencing was PBMCs. These receptors were taken from a man aged 50-60 years in good health and CMV-seronegative. Both conserved end residues are part of each CDR3. A D gene is named only where the DNA matches it firmly. A clone size is listed for some rows: how often the clone was seen (once, few, many), or a class if it is expanded.

NA	19	TRBD2	TRBV19	TRBJ2-1	CASSNPRLAGGGTYNEQFF	TGTGCCAGTAGTAACCCCCGACTAGCGGGGGGTGGTACCTACAATGAGCAGTTCTTC
NA	13	NA	TRBV7-2	TRBJ2-5	CASSFQGLETQYF	TGTGCCAGCAGCTTTCAGGGTTTGGAGACCCAGTACTTC
NA	15	TRBD1	TRBV27	TRBJ1-5	CASSPGTGGNQPQHF	TGTGCCAGCAGTCCAGGGACAGGGGGGAATCAGCCCCAGCATTTT
NA	17	NA	TRBV27	TRBJ2-3	CASSFQPTVPSTDTQYF	TGTGCCAGCAGTTTCCAACCGACAGTCCCAAGCACAGATACGCAGTATTTT
NA	13	NA	TRBV6-5	TRBJ2-7	CATHEAGTYEQYF	TGTGCCACCCACGAGGCAGGGACCTACGAGCAGTACTTC
NA	13	TRBD1	TRBV6-5	TRBJ1-4	CASSRGRIEKLFF	TGTGCCAGCAGCAGGGGGCGGATTGAAAAACTGTTTTTT
NA	13	NA	TRBV18	TRBJ2-3	CASSPIGQATQYF	TGTGCCAGCTCACCAATTGGTCAGGCAACGCAGTATTTT
NA	14	NA	TRBV9	TRBJ2-1	CASSVGGQVGEQFF	TGTGCCAGCAGCGTAGGGGGGCAGGTTGGTGAGCAGTTCTTC
NA	17	TRBD2	TRBV4-2	TRBJ2-3	CASSQDRGAGDTDTQYF	TGTGCCAGCAGCCAAGATCGTGGAGCGGGGGACACAGATACGCAGTATTTT
NA	13	TRBD1	TRBV5-1	TRBJ1-1	CASSREGAAEAFF	TGCGCCAGCAGCCGCGAGGGGGCCGCTGAAGCTTTCTTT
few	16	TRBD1	TRBV14	TRBJ2-7	CASSNRDSGNRNEQYF	TGTGCCAGCAGCAACCGGGACAGCGGAAATCGGAACGAGCAGTACTTC
NA	15	NA	TRBV6-1	TRBJ1-6	CASSAEALYNSPLHF	TGTGCCAGCAGTGCCGAAGCTCTCTATAATTCACCCCTCCACTTT
NA	14	NA	TRBV6-5	TRBJ1-2	CASRAALGAVGYTF	TGTGCCAGCAGAGCGGCATTAGGAGCGGTCGGCTACACCTTC
medium-sized	15	TRBD2	TRBV27	TRBJ2-7	CASSPGLAGPYEQYF	TGTGCCAGCAGTCCTGGACTAGCGGGGCCCTACGAGCAGTACTTC
NA	15	NA	TRBV7-2	TRBJ2-1	CASSVGLAKNNEQFF	TGTGCCAGCAGCGTGGGGCTAGCGAAGAACAATGAGCAGTTCTTC
NA	14	NA	TRBV21-1	TRBJ2-5	CASRPTSGEETQYF	TGTGCCAGCAGGCCGACTAGCGGGGAAGAGACCCAGTACTTC
NA	16	TRBD1	TRBV11-3	TRBJ2-5	CASSHGQGVGQETQYF	TGTGCCAGCAGCCACGGACAGGGGGTAGGGCAAGAGACCCAGTACTTC
medium-sized	14	NA	TRBV6-4	TRBJ2-2	CASSDNRDTGELFF	TGTGCCAGCAGTGATAACAGGGACACCGGGGAGCTGTTTTTT
few	14	NA	TRBV6-5	TRBJ1-2	CASSYSMTAYGYTF	TGTGCCAGCAGTTACTCGATGACAGCCTATGGCTACACCTTC
few	15	TRBD1	TRBV2	TRBJ1-2	CASPSGTGRNYGYTF	TGTGCCAGTCCCTCCGGGACAGGGAGGAACTATGGCTACACCTTC
NA	17	TRBD2	TRBV5-4	TRBJ2-2	CASSKGLAGGPTGELFF	TGTGCCAGCAGCAAGGGACTAGCGGGGGGACCCACCGGGGAGCTGTTTTTT
NA	13	NA	TRBV19	TRBJ1-1	CASSKYRDTEAFF	TGTGCCAGTAGTAAGTACAGGGACACTGAAGCTTTCTTT
NA	15	NA	TRBV11-2	TRBJ1-2	CASSLDWTRRYGYTF	TGTGCCAGCAGCTTAGATTGGACTCGGCGCTATGGCTACACCTTC
NA	14	NA	TRBV30	TRBJ1-5	CAWRGQGGIQPQHF	TGTGCCTGGAGGGGCCAGGGCGGAATCCAGCCCCAGCATTTT
NA	14	NA	TRBV6-5	TRBJ1-5	CASRGVLSNQPQHF	TGTGCCAGCAGAGGGGTTCTTAGCAATCAGCCCCAGCATTTT
NA	13	NA	TRBV7-3	TRBJ1-2	CASSLTGFDGYTF	TGTGCCAGCAGCTTAACCGGGTTCGATGGCTACACCTTC
NA	13	TRBD1	TRBV25-1	TRBJ2-3	CASSNRGSDTQYF	TGTGCCAGCAGTAACAGGGGATCAGATACGCAGTATTTT
NA	11	NA	TRBV29-1	TRBJ2-7	CSVVQGYEQYF	TGCAGCGTTGTACAGGGCTACGAGCAGTACTTC
NA	20	NA	TRBV7-3	TRBJ1-5	CASRLRFQGLGMGSNQPQHF	TGTGCCAGCAGACTTAGGTTCCAGGGTCTGGGTATGGGGAGCAATCAGCCCCAGCATTTT
NA	15	TRBD1	TRBV6-1	TRBJ2-5	CASSEDRHSTETQYF	TGTGCCAGCAGTGAGGACAGGCACTCGACGGAGACCCAGTACTTC
NA	13	NA	TRBV5-4	TRBJ2-1	CASSRPTGNEQFF	TGTGCCAGCAGCCGTCCGACGGGGAATGAGCAGTTCTTC
NA	14	NA	TRBV29-1	TRBJ1-1	CSGVPQGKNTEAFF	TGCAGCGGGGTCCCACAGGGAAAGAACACTGAAGCTTTCTTT
NA	17	NA	TRBV19	TRBJ1-6	CASSPVGQGSYNSPLHF	TGTGCCAGTAGTCCGGTCGGGCAGGGCTCCTATAATTCACCCCTCCACTTT
medium-sized	12	NA	TRBV5-5	TRBJ1-1	CASSYGYTEAFF	TGTGCCAGCAGCTACGGGTACACTGAAGCTTTCTTT
NA	14	TRBD1	TRBV6-1	TRBJ2-7	CASSVGQGTYEQYF	TGTGCCAGCAGTGTCGGACAGGGGACCTACGAGCAGTACTTC
NA	15	TRBD1	TRBV28	TRBJ1-1	CASSLQTGPNTEAFF	TGTGCCAGCAGTTTACAGACAGGGCCGAACACTGAAGCTTTCTTT
NA	14	NA	TRBV5-1	TRBJ2-1	CASSLTPKGYEQFF	TGCGCCAGCAGCTTAACTCCGAAGGGGTATGAGCAGTTCTTC
NA	16	NA	TRBV28	TRBJ1-3	CASSIQQVPSENTIYF	TGTGCCAGCAGTATCCAACAGGTTCCCTCTGAAAACACCATATATTTT
NA	15	TRBD2	TRBV5-1	TRBJ2-3	CASSLVGEGRDTQYF	TGCGCCAGCAGCTTGGTAGGGGAGGGGAGAGATACGCAGTATTTT
few	15	TRBD2	TRBV7-7	TRBJ2-5	CASSLGRGEQETQYF	TGTGCTAGCAGCTTAGGGCGGGGGGAGCAAGAGACCCAGTACTTC
once	13	NA	TRBV30	TRBJ1-3	CAWSVAVGNTIYF	TGTGCCTGGAGTGTAGCCGTCGGAAACACCATATATTTT
NA	15	NA	TRBV11-2	TRBJ1-4	CASSQTGGFGEKLFF	TGTGCCAGCAGCCAAACGGGGGGGTTCGGTGAAAAACTGTTTTTT
NA	17	TRBD1	TRBV23-1	TRBJ1-2	CASSRRQGASSVYGYTF	TGCGCCAGCAGTCGTCGACAGGGGGCCTCCTCTGTCTATGGCTACACCTTC
NA	17	NA	TRBV4-1	TRBJ1-3	CASSRGGLVLSGNTIYF	TGCGCCAGCAGCCGGGGGGGGTTGGTACTCTCTGGAAACACCATATATTTT
NA	13	NA	TRBV5-1	TRBJ1-6	CASSSVRNSPLHF	TGCGCCAGCAGCTCGGTCCGGAATTCACCCCTCCACTTT
NA	12	NA	TRBV5-5	TRBJ2-7	CASSRGDDEQYF	TGTGCCAGCAGCCGGGGTGATGACGAGCAGTACTTC
few	15	NA	TRBV11-2	TRBJ1-1	CASSPHGLVNTEAFF	TGTGCCAGCAGCCCCCATGGGCTGGTGAACACTGAAGCTTTCTTT
NA	16	TRBD2	TRBV7-3	TRBJ2-1	CASSSRSGGTDNEQFF	TGTGCCAGCAGCAGCCGAAGCGGGGGGACAGACAATGAGCAGTTCTTC
NA	15	NA	TRBV9	TRBJ1-1	CASSVGGRPNTEAFF	TGTGCCAGCAGCGTAGGTGGCAGGCCGAACACTGAAGCTTTCTTT
NA	15	TRBD1	TRBV6-4	TRBJ1-2	CASSEDRVAGYGYTF	TGTGCCAGCAGTGAGGACAGGGTTGCGGGCTATGGCTACACCTTC
NA	13	NA	TRBV13	TRBJ2-7	CASSWTRGYEQYF	TGTGCCAGCAGCTGGACTCGAGGATACGAGCAGTACTTC
once	14	TRBD1	TRBV7-8	TRBJ1-4	CASSPGTGNEKLFF	TGTGCCAGCAGCCCTGGGACAGGAAATGAAAAACTGTTTTTT
once	16	NA	TRBV27	TRBJ2-2	CASSFSEEINTGELFF	TGTGCCAGCAGTTTCTCCGAGGAAATTAACACCGGGGAGCTGTTTTTT
NA	18	NA	TRBV10-2	TRBJ2-2	CASSELLLGDVDTGELFF	TGCGCCAGCAGTGAGCTGCTACTAGGAGACGTCGACACCGGGGAGCTGTTTTTT
NA	12	NA	TRBV6-1	TRBJ1-1	CAGGGWNTEAFF	TGTGCGGGGGGGGGCTGGAACACTGAAGCTTTCTTT
NA	15	NA	TRBV6-5	TRBJ2-5	CASSYSQVIGETQYF	TGTGCCAGCAGTTACTCCCAGGTTATAGGAGAGACCCAGTACTTC
NA	15	NA	TRBV5-6	TRBJ1-3	CASSLPDSSGNTIYF	TGTGCCAGCAGCCTTCCGGACAGCTCTGGAAACACCATATATTTT